This TCR beta chain was profiled in a study of regulatory T cells in long-lasting Graves disease. Findings and caveats of the study: Researchers reported studying only peripheral blood, not thyroid tissue.

Ten or more counts support this clonotype. As yet, its antigen is unknown. CDR1 and CDR2 from the germline V gene are MNHNS and SASEGT. The CDR3 contains 15 residues. V was cut by 7 bases and J by 4 bases, with 16 bases left in between. Time point reported: newly diagnosed GD, antithyroid drugs for less than 3 months. RNA extracted from PBMCs served as the sequencing template. To make TCR beta libraries, researchers used iRepertoire HTBI primers and Arm-PCR of CDR3 regions. TCRdb itself ran the multiplex PCR reads through MiXCR, one entry per CDR3 protein. This table holds more than 450,000 distinct CDR3 sequences, around 11% found once. These same data were also listed under a study on T cells in Graves' hyperthyroidism and ophthalmopathy.

This chain joins TRBV6-1 and TRBJ2-2; D not resolved. The material sequenced was peripheral blood mononuclear cells (PBMCs), taken at new diagnosis, from a patient treated with antithyroid drugs. This clonotype originated in a woman in her twenties or thirties with Graves disease. As DNA, the CDR3 is TGTGCCAGCAATAGACCCTCGGTCACCACCGGGGAGCTGTTTTTT. This translates into CASNRPSVTTGELFF.